The 3 T cell receptor beta chains given below trace back to one sample, sequenced in a study of blood T cell repertoires in COVID-19 (TCRdb year 2020). Libraries came from the immunoSEQ multiplex PCR assay. What TCRdb holds here is the immuneACCESS table cut down to in-frame rearrangements. Part of the clones is not present; checked against another copy, under half of the missing clones reflect an unresolved V gene, and the others are unexplained. The sample records 20,000 to 25,000 clones, roughly 83% of which are singletons. 3.2% of the sample rests with the top ten. Input material: peripheral blood. These receptors were collected from a middle-aged man with acute or convalescent COVID-19.

The J gene is TRBJ2-2, the V gene TRBV6-2 or TRBV6-3, with 9 bases fitting TRBD2. The ends lost 0 bases at V and 5 bases at J; junction bases unmatched: 7. Looked up from germline, CDR1 is MNHEY and CDR2 is SVGEGT. The length of the CDR3 is 17 residues. The CDR3 loop reads CASSYSLSGRGTGELFF. In DNA form, the CDR3 reads TGTGCCAGCAGTTACTCTCTTAGCGGGAGAGGAACCGGGGAGCTGTTTTTT.

This chain links TRBV5-6 with TRBJ1-2; a weak D match, TRBD1 (6 bases). V was pared by 3 bases and J by 2 bases, with 11 bases between. The CDR3 spans 14 residues. In germline, CDR1 is SGHDT, CDR2 YYEEEE. CDR3 protein: CASSWGQGNYGYTF. The CDR3 DNA reads TGTGCCAGCAGCTGGGGGCAGGGGAACTATGGCTACACCTTC.

This chain links TRBV5-1 with TRBJ1-6, with D possibly being TRBD1 (5 bases). The CDR3 totals 12 residues. Trimming removed 5 bases from V and 7 bases from J, with 7 bases in between. The germline gives CDR1 SGHRS, CDR2 YFSETQ. CDR3 amino acids: CASRTENSPLHF. CDR3 in DNA: TGCGCCAGCAGGACAGAGAATTCACCCCTCCACTTT.